This T cell receptor (beta chain) comes out of a study of T cells in Graves' hyperthyroidism and ophthalmopathy (dated by TCRdb to between 2019 and 2020). For the study in its entirety: Peripheral blood samples were taken at initial diagnosis, before any treatment was given. To identify TCR V-J signatures that set the groups apart, the researchers used a discovery cohort of 90 to 100 patients, made up of 40 to 45 with Graves' ophthalmopathy and 57 with stable Graves' hyperthyroidism. Prospective prediction of ophthalmopathy was tested in an independent validation cohort consisting of 18 to 20 hyperthyroidism patients and 15 or so patients who later progressed to ophthalmopathy. The approximately 90 discovery patients were divided at random into training and test sets in a 7:3 ratio. Thyroid tissue and blood T-cell repertoires from over 5 Graves' hyperthyroidism patients were also compared in the study. Once sampling was done, hyperthyroidism patients were given methimazole at a starting dose of 30 mg daily, whereas ophthalmopathy patients were given high-dose intravenous methylprednisolone. The paper describes TCR Vbeta CDR3 sequencing of 120 to 150 peripheral blood samples, made up of 43 ophthalmopathy patients, 70 to 75 hyperthyroidism patients and 17 progressor patients. What the work shows at the level of the full study, not this receptor alone: Blood samples also contained most of the expanded thyroid clonotypes (frequency above 0.001), which suggests that blood repertoires may reflect thyroid immune responses. A model built on a 13 V-J signature distinguished ophthalmopathy from stable hyperthyroidism, reaching roughly 88% sensitivity and approximately 83% specificity in cross-validation and 80%/75% in testing. In validation, progression to ophthalmopathy was predicted by the model with 55% to 71% sensitivity and 72% to 85% specificity, a median of around 6.5 months before onset. Sample size was not statistically predetermined, and investigators were not blinded to group allocation.

The hyperthyroidism patients were between 18 and 65 years old and newly diagnosed, with a disease duration of less than 2 months. Exclusion was applied to patients with uncontrolled infections, other autoimmune diseases, pregnancy or lactation. Diagnoses relied on clinical symptoms, serum thyroxine and TRAb, thyroid ultrasound and orbital computed tomography. Blood from progressor patients was drawn when they were first diagnosed with hyperthyroidism, before any ophthalmopathy symptoms appeared. PBMCs were separated from roughly 9.3 ml of fresh peripheral blood using Ficoll-Paque density gradient centrifugation. Progressor patients were defined as those initially diagnosed with Graves' hyperthyroidism in whom ophthalmopathy developed during follow-up. Trizol reagent was used to extract total RNA, and RNA quality was then checked on an Agilent 2100 Bioanalyzer. The TCR beta CDR3 regions were amplified from RNA transcripts. For the first round of RT-PCR on the TCR CDR3, the HTBI primer set was used together with the Qiagen OneStep RT-PCR kit. The libraries were constructed in a second round of multiplex PCR and then size-selected and purified. Libraries were sequenced paired-end with 100 bp reads on an Illumina HiSeq2000. The authors' analysis ran thus. Raw data were processed with SOAPnuke, discarding reads with adapters, uncalled bases, mean Phred below 15, or no exact constant-primer or identifier match. COPE v1.2.5 was used to merge the high-quality paired reads, and each unique nucleotide sequence was defined as a clonotype. Clonotypes were aligned to IMGT TRBV, TRBD and TRBJ reference segments using MiTCR v1.1. The analysis included only V-J combinations with a frequency above 0.0001, which together covered roughly 99% of the repertoires. A TCS score was defined as the ratio of F50 (clonal expansion) to E x V (chaos), with BLOSUM62-based TCRdist applied between CDR3 peptides within each V-J. Welch's t-statistics and random forest reduced around 510 V-J features to 10 to 15, which were used in a naive Bayes classifier (R e1071). The public reads were reanalyzed by TCRdb: fastp trimming at Q25, MiXCR alignment, in-frame beta chains only. Duplicate CDR3 protein sequences are folded into a single record with the most common DNA and genes. The V and J calls here are based on TCRdb, not the publication. This sample comprises some 600,000 distinct CDR3 sequences, approximately 13% of them detected only once. Together, the top ten hold more than 5% of the sample.

A remark on this clonotype: Its specific antigen is unknown. Likely a read error: the CDR3 ends without its conserved phenylalanine or tryptophan.

V and J lose 6 bases and 3 bases, and a span of 19 bases separates them. CDR1 DFQATT and CDR2 SNEGSKA are derived from the germline V gene (reference sequence). Including both end residues, the CDR3 is 15 amino acids long. Just the 45-base CDR3 DNA is kept, in frame starting at base 1. Sequencing was performed on blood. The receptor chain draws on TRBV20-1 and TRBJ2-3; the D gene is perhaps TRBD2, from 6 matching bases. This TCR was sampled from a woman aged 25 to 39 with Graves' hyperthyroidism that later progressed to Graves' ophthalmopathy. Here is the DNA: TGCAGTGCGACTGGGACTTCAGGCGGTACAGATACGCAGTATGTT. Its coded protein is CSATGTSGGTDTQYV.